The T cell receptor beta chain under discussion was sequenced for a study of blood T cell repertoires in COVID-19. About the study: The origin of the acute and convalescent COVID-19 samples was the United States, Italy and Spain. PBMCs, B-cell-depleted T cells, or T cells provided the cDNA or gDNA that made up the material.

Study processing details: Amplification from reference gene primers served as the basis for estimated nucleated cell counts. Generated by immunoSEQ multiplex PCR, the TCRdb table keeps only in-frame clones and is missing some. V and J calls plus clone size are reproduced from that table; the DNA served to infer D and trimming. Among about 490,000 clones listed, 70% to 90% were seen once. This clone was counted a single time. J gave up 7 bases and V 2 bases, and 8 bases lay outside the gene matches. The CDR3 runs to 17 residues. Per germline, CDR1 SGDLS and CDR2 YYNGEE. The TCR originated in a human donor in a cohort sampled during active COVID-19. The rearrangement uses TRBV9 and TRBJ2-2, with 13 nucleotides matching TRBD2. The sequenced sample consisted of peripheral blood. The CDR3 bases are TGTGCCAGCAGCGTTACTAGCGGGAGGGCTGAAGGCGGGGAGCTGTTTTTT. It codes for CASSVTSGRAEGGELFF.